Reported below is one TCR beta chain. The repertoire was sequenced with immunoSEQ multiplex PCR; TCRdb's copy has only in-frame clones and lacks some. The table records about 680,000 clones, around 67% of them present only once. The germline V gene has CDR1 KGHSH and CDR2 LQKENI. CDR3 size: 16 residues. The V end was cut by 2 bases, the J end by 5 bases, with 18 bases between. The data were taken from a study of shared clonotypes between healthy human individuals. The origin of this receptor is a woman younger than 45 in good health. The sample taken for sequencing was memory CD4+ T cells sorted from blood. The subset denotes: CD45RA-negative fraction. This chain links TRBV18 with TRBJ2-5; D possibly corresponds to TRBD2 (5 bases). The CDR3, as DNA: TGTGCCAGCTCACCATTGGCGGCCATGGAGCGGGAGACCCAGTACTTC. Translating it yields CASSPLAAMERETQYF. The whole variable domain, filled in from reference TRBV18 and TRBJ2-5, reads NAGVMQNPRHLVRRRGQEARLRCSPMKGHSHVYWYRQLPEEGLKFMVYLQKENIIDESGMPKERFSAEFPKEGPSILRIQQVVRGDSAAYFCASSPLAAMERETQYFGPGTRLLVL.